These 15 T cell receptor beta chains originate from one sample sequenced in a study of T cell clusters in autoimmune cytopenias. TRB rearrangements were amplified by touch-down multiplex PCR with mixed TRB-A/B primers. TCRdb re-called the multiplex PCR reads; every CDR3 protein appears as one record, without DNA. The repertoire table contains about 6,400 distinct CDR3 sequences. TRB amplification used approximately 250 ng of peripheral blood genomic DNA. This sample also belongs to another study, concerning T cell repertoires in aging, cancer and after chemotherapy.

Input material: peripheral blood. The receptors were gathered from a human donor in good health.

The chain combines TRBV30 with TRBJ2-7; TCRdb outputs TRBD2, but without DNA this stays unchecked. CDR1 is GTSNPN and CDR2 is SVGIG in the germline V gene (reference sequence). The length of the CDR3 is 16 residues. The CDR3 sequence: CAWSAPTSGSVYEQYF.

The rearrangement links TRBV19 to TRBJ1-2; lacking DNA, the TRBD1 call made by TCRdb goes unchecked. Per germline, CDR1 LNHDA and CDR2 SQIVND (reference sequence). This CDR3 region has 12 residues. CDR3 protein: CASRDRHYGYTF. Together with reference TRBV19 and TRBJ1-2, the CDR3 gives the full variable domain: DGGITQSPKYLFRKEGQNVTLSCEQNLNHDAMYWYRQDPGQGLRLIYYSQIVNDFQKGDIAEGYSVSREKKESFPLTVTSAQKNPTAFYLCASRDRHYGYTFGSGTRLTVV.

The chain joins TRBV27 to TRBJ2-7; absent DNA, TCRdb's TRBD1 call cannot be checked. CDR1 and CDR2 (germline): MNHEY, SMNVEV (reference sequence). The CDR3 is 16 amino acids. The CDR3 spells CASSPSGGGFRGEQYF.

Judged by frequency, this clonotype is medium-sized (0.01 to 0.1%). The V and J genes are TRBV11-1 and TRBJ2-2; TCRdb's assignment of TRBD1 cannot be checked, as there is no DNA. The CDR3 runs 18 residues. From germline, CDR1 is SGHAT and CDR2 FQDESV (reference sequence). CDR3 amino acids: CASSSPLGQGANGGELFF.

CDR3 amino acids: CASSTRNRANYGYTF. This chain links TRBV5-5 with TRBJ1-2; TCRdb proposes TRBD1, but this gene call is untestable without DNA. Germline-derived CDR1 and CDR2 are SGHKS and YYEKEE (reference sequence). This CDR3 comprises 15 residues.

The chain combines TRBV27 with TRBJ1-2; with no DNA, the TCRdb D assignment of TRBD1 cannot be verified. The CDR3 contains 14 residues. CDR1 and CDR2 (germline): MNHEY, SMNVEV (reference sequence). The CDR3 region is CASSPSGGGYGYTF.

CDR3: CASSPRTGAETQYF. V and J are TRBV5-4 and TRBJ2-5; TCRdb reports TRBD1, a call that lacks DNA to check it against. The CDR3 runs 14 residues. From germline, CDR1 is SGHNT and CDR2 YYREEE (reference sequence).

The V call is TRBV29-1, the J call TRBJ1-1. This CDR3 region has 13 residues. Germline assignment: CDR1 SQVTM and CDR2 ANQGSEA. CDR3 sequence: CSVEGDRNTEAFF.

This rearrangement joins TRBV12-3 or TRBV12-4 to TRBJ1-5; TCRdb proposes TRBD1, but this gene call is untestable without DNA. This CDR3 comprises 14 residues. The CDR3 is CASRGGTSNQPQHF.

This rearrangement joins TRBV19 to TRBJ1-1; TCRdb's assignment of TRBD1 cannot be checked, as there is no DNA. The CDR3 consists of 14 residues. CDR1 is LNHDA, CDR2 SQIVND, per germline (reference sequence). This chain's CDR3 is CASSIVGGNHEAFF.

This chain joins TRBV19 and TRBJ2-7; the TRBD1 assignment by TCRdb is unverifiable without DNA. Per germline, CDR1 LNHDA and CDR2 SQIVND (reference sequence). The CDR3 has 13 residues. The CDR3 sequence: CASRGPESYEQYF.

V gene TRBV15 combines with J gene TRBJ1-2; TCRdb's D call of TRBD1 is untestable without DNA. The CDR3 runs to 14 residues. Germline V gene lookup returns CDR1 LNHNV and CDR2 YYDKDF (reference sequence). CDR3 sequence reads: CATSVIQGAGRNTF.

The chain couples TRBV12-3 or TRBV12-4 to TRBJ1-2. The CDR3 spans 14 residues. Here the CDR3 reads CASSPLSPIWGYTF.

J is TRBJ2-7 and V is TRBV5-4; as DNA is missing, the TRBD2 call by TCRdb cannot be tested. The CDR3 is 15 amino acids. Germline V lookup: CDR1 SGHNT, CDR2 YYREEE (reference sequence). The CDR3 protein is CASSLEAGKTYEQYF.

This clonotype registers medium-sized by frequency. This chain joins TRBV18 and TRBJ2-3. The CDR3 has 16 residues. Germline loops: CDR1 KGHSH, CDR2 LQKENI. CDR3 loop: CASSPLQPLLTDTQYF.